The clone carrying this T cell receptor (beta chain) was seen ten or more times. Antigen: not known. Losses at the gene ends were 3 bases for V and 1 base for J; bases not matched to a gene: 8. CDR1 is DFQATT, CDR2 SNEGSKA, per germline (reference sequence). This CDR3 is built from 15 residues. The library put unique molecular identifiers onto individual cDNA molecules. TCRdb analysed the RACE reads with MiXCR anew, one entry per CDR3 protein. The data hold around 160,000 distinct CDR3 sequences, with around 15% observed a single time. The entry originates in a study of human T cells and chemical hapten exposure. About the study: DPC at 2% was the sensitizing agent, placed on approximately 2 cm by approximately 2 cm of upper inner arm skin. Overall study findings and caveats: TCRs exceeding a frequency of 1 in 1000 stayed unchanged under DPC sensitization.

The time point is: patch test 1, 2 weeks after DPC sensitization. The treatment is: therapeutic diphenylcyclopropenone sensitization with weekly scalp DPC. Donors, patients with alopecia ranging from 18 to 70 years old and judged suitable for DPC, provided samples. This TCR was recovered from a woman aged 25 to 39 with alopecia areata. Some clones in this sample may be carry-over from other donors' samples. This chain uses TRBV20-1 with TRBJ1-2, with 7 bases fitting TRBD1. Sample: whole blood, taken in connection with sensitization to the hapten diphenylcyclopropenone (DPC). The CDR3 spells CSARVDRAYNYGYTF. CDR3 coding DNA: TGCAGTGCTAGGGTCGACAGGGCGTATAACTATGGCTACACCTTC.